This entry concerns a single TCR beta chain. Read data end 3 residues before the CDR3 end; the end is taken from the germline J gene. The repertoire was sequenced with immunoSEQ multiplex PCR; TCRdb's copy has only in-frame clones and lacks some. Seen in this sample are about 30,000 clones; the ten most common clones hold 13% to 15%. This sample was included in a study of Tregs in tolerant kidney transplant recipients. V lost 0 bases and J lost 0, with 3 bases in between. This CDR3 spans 13 amino acids. Germline V gene lookup returns CDR1 GTSNPN and CDR2 SVGIG (reference sequence). Sequenced material: CD8+ T cells from blood, taken before the transplant. This TCR came from a human donor who received a combined kidney and bone marrow transplant. The rearrangement links TRBV30 to TRBJ2-1; no clear D gene. The sequenced part of the CDR3 DNA is TGTGCCTGGAGTGTCCTCTCCTACAATGAG. Translated, it gives CAWSVLSYNE. The whole CDR3 protein reads CAWSVLSYNEQFF.